The sequence of this TCR beta chain was determined in a study of molecular identifiers for immune sequencing clone quantification. This clonotype showed up many times. MiXCR, applied by TCRdb to the PCR reads, yields one record per CDR3 protein. The table records approximately 320,000 distinct CDR3 sequences, about 22% of them present only once. The germline CDR1 and CDR2 sequences are SEHNR and FQNEAQ (reference sequence). Trimming took 5 bases from V and 0 from J, leaving 14 bases between them. This CDR3 region has 16 residues. V gene TRBV7-9 combines with J gene TRBJ1-3; D unclear. Sequences were obtained from naive CD8+ T cells from blood, with Jurkat cell RNA spiked in. Subset given: FACS-sorted CD8+CD4-CCR7+CD45RA+ naive T cells. The origin of this receptor is a human donor in good health. Some libraries in this study had Jurkat cell RNA spiked in. The CDR3 is CASSRSSRSSGNTIYF. In DNA, the CDR3 is TGTGCCAGCAGCAGAAGTTCAAGAAGCTCTGGAAACACCATATATTTT.